These T cell receptor beta chains were read from a single sample in a study of T cell responses to AZD1222 COVID-19 vaccine. Sequencing was performed with immunoSEQ multiplex PCR; in TCRdb, only in-frame clones are kept and a portion is missing. The table records under 60,000 clones, 75% to 90% of them present only once. Material: peripheral blood, obtained 28 days after the second AZD1222 dose. These receptors originate from an adult who received the AZD1222 COVID-19 vaccine. CDR3s include the opening cysteine and the closing phenylalanine or tryptophan. Fields, in order: D gene, clone size, V gene, CDR3 protein. The D gene is left open where the match is weak. Clone size is given for some rows only: seen once, a few or many times, or a class if the clone is expanded.

>.|once|TRBV12-3/TRBV12-4
CASSLVFSYEQYF
>.|.|TRBV4-1
CASSQDHRTRGIGELTAQHF
>.|.|TRBV4-1
CASSQVPGPSSYEQYF
>.|few|TRBV10-2
CASSGGAEFTGELFF
>.|.|TRBV7-2
CASSLGESYTF
>.|once|TRBV19
CASSTTVSGANVLTF
>TRBD1|few|TRBV19
CASSSQGVGTEAFF
>TRBD2|once|TRBV7-3
CASSLNVAGGPGTQYF
>.|.|TRBV19
CASSIQGRETQYF
>.|.|TRBV6-5
CASGTWTQTYNEQFF
>TRBD2|.|TRBV5-8
CASSFGPGSGLAGVNEQFF
>.|.|TRBV19
CASSIKVSHEQYF
>.|.|TRBV3-1/TRBV3-2
CASSQEGTGEAFF
>.|.|TRBV6-1
CASSEASVRYGYTF
>.|.|TRBV3-1/TRBV3-2
CASSPGTAGYEQYF
>TRBD1|.|TRBV25-1
CASRGGRTGTVGSGLHF
>.|.|TRBV13
CASSTMTEQRGFYGYTF
>TRBD2|.|TRBV11-3
CASSPSGQETQYF
>.|.|TRBV9
CASSVDWAADTEAFF
>.|.|TRBV10-1
CASSAGGNTIYF
>.|.|TRBV11-3
CASSLVDNSPLHF
>.|once|TRBV5-6
CASIITGRGTEAFF
>.|.|TRBV27
CASSFLHSHDTQYF
>.|.|TRBV5-4
CASSTRGGRKTEAFF
>TRBD1|.|TRBV7-2
CASSPYRDRATFNYGYTF
>.|.|TRBV7-9
CASSAQGNTEAFF
>.|.|TRBV5-8
CASSPGRARYQTQYF
>TRBD2|.|TRBV20-1
CSASGTSGGATDTQYF
>TRBD1|.|TRBV5-4
CASSRDRVNSYEQYF
>TRBD2|.|TRBV6-2/TRBV6-3
CASSYVGLGSTDTQYF
>.|.|TRBV25-1
CASKKGTLYGYTF
>.|.|TRBV10-2
CATVVLVGDEQFF
>.|once|TRBV28
CASTRTQGRGYTF
>TRBD1|.|TRBV10-1
CASSDSQGASGYTF
>TRBD1|.|TRBV5-5
CASSLAGQGTETQYF
>TRBD2|.|TRBV11-2
CASSSRLAGVETQYF
>.|.|TRBV7-8
CASSFGPQERSNQPQHF
>TRBD2|.|TRBV18
CASSPLGLAGGATDTQYF
>TRBD1|.|TRBV28
CASSFAQGVSYEQYF
>TRBD1|.|TRBV27
CASTGTAMNTEAFF
>.|.|TRBV20-1
CSASSGTNYGYTF
>TRBD1|.|TRBV5-8
CASSVGTEASPLHF
>TRBD2|.|TRBV9
CASSPSASGGENEQFF
>TRBD2|.|TRBV9
CASSPGLAGGPETQYF
>.|.|TRBV5-1
CASSLAGRKEEQYF